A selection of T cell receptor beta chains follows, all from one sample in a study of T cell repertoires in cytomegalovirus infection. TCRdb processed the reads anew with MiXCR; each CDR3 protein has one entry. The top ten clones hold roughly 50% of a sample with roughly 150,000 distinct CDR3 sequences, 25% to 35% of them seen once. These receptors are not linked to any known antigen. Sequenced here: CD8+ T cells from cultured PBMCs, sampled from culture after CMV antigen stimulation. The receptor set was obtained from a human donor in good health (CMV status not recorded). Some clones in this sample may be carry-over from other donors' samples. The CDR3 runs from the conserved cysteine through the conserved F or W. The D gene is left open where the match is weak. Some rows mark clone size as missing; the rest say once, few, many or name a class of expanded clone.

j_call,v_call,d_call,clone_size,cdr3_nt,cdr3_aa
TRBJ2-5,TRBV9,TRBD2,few,TGTGCCAGCAGCCACGGGGGGGGGACACTATCCCAAGAGACCCAGTACTTC,CASSHGGGTLSQETQYF
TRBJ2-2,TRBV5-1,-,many,TGCGCCAGCAGCTTAGAACACTCGAACACCGGGGAGCTGTTTTTT,CASSLEHSNTGELFF
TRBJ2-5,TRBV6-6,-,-,TGTGCCAGCAGTAAGACACAGGGAAAGGTTTTAGAGACCCAGTACTTC,CASSKTQGKVLETQYF
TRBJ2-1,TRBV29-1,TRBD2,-,TGCAGCGTTGAAGGAGCGGGGGTTTACAATGAGCAGTTCTTC,CSVEGAGVYNEQFF
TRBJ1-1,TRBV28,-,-,TGTGCCAGCAGTCCGTCCCGGGTGGGAATGTTTTCAATTGCGGCTTTCTTT,CASSPSRVGMFSIAAFF
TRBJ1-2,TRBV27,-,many,TGTGCCAGCAGTTTTTCCGTCGACTATGGCTACACCTTC,CASSFSVDYGYTF
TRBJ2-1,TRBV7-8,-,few,TGTGCCAGCAGCCTGCCCAGAGGGGAGAGGAGAGGAAATGAGCAGTTCTTC,CASSLPRGERRGNEQFF
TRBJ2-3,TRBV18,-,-,TGTGCCAGCTCACCTGAGACCGCCTGGAATACGCAGTATTTT,CASSPETAWNTQYF
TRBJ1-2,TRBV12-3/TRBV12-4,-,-,TGTGCCAGCAGTCCACCCCTGAGCTATGGCTACACCTTC,CASSPPLSYGYTF
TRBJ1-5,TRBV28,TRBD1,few,TGTGCCAGCAGTTTAGTGCAGGGGGCGCGGGTTGGCAATCAGCCCCAGCATTTT,CASSLVQGARVGNQPQHF
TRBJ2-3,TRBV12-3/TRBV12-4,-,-,TGTGCCAGCAGTCGCGCCGGGGTAACAGATACGCAGTATTTT,CASSRAGVTDTQYF
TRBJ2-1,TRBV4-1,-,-,TGCGCCAGCAGCCAAGAGGACGGGACAACTCCCAGGGAGCAGTTCTTC,CASSQEDGTTPREQFF
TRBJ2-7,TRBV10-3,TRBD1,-,TGTGCCGCCAGGGGCAGGGGGCCTTCCTACGAGCAGTACTTC,CAARGRGPSYEQYF
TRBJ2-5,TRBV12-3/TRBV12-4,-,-,TGTGCCAGCAGTCCGGGGAGTATCCAGTACTTC,CASSPGSIQYF
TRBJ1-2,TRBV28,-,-,TGTGCCAGCAGCCCGGGGTCAGATATATACACCTTC,CASSPGSDIYTF
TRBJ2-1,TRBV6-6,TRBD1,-,TGTGCCAGCAGTTGGACAGGTGACTCCTACAATGAGCAGTTCTTC,CASSWTGDSYNEQFF
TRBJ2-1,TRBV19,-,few,TGTGCCAGTTCCTATGGTGGGGGGACCTACAATGAGCAGTTCTTC,CASSYGGGTYNEQFF
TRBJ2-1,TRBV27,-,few,TGTGCCAGCAGGATGGACGCGAGCTCCTACAATGAGCAGTTCTTC,CASRMDASSYNEQFF
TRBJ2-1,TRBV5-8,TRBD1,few,TGTGCCAGCAGCAGGGGAACAGGGGGCTTTGATGAGCAGTTCTTC,CASSRGTGGFDEQFF
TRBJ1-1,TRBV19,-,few,TGTGCCAGTAGTATGTGGGATCCGAACACTGAAGCTTTCTTT,CASSMWDPNTEAFF
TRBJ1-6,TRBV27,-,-,TGTGCCAGCAGTTTAAAGGGATTTAATTCACCCCTCCACTTT,CASSLKGFNSPLHF
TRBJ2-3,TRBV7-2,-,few,TGTGCCAGCAGTTCTCATAGGGATACGCAGTATTTT,CASSSHRDTQYF
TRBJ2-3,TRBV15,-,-,TGTGCCACCAGCGAGGGTGTTCGAGGCACAGATACGCAGTATTTT,CATSEGVRGTDTQYF
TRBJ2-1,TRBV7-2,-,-,TGTGCCAGCAGCTTTTTGCCCACGGATGAGCAGTTCTTC,CASSFLPTDEQFF
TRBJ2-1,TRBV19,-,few,TGTGCCAGCGGACAGAATGAGCAGTTCTTC,CASGQNEQFF
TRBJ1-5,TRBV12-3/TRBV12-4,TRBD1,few,TGTGCCAGCACCCCGGGACAGCGCAATCAGCCCCAGCATTTT,CASTPGQRNQPQHF
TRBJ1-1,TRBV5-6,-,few,TGTGCCAGCAGCTACACGAACACTGAAGCTTTCTTT,CASSYTNTEAFF
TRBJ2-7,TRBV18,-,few,TGTGCCAGCTCACCCACGGGGGTGAACTACGAGCAGTACTTC,CASSPTGVNYEQYF
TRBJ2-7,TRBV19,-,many,TGTGCCAGTAGTAATGGGGAAGCCTCCTACGAGCAGTACTTC,CASSNGEASYEQYF
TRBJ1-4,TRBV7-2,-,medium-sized,TGTGCCAGCAGCCCGGGGGCAGGCCATGAAAAACTGTTTTTT,CASSPGAGHEKLFF
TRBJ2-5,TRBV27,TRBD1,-,TGTGCCAGCAGTTTTAGTCAGGGGGCAGAGACCCAGTACTTC,CASSFSQGAETQYF
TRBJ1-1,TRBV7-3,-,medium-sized,TGTGCCAGCAGACCCGGGGGAGGGAGTAGCACTGAAGCTTTCTTT,CASRPGGGSSTEAFF
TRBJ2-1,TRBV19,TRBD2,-,TGTGCCAGTAGTTGGGGAGGGATCAATGAGCAGTTCTTC,CASSWGGINEQFF
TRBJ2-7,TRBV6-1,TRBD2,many,TGTGCCAGCAGTGAATCCCCGACTAGCGGGGGGGCGTACGAGCAGTACTTC,CASSESPTSGGAYEQYF
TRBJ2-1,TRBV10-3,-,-,TGTGCCATCAGTGAAGACAGGGAGGGATACTACAATGAGCAGTTCTTC,CAISEDREGYYNEQFF
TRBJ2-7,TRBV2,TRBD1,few,TGTGCCAGCAGTGAGGGGACAGGGTCCTACGAGCAGTACTTC,CASSEGTGSYEQYF
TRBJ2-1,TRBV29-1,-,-,TGCAGCGTTGAAGGTACCTGGGGGGGCGCTTACAATGAGCAGTTCTTC,CSVEGTWGGAYNEQFF
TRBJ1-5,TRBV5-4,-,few,TGTGCCAGCAGCTTGCAGGGTAGCAATCAGCCCCAGCATTTT,CASSLQGSNQPQHF
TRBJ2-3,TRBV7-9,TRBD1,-,TGTGCCAGCAGCCACTATCGGGACAGGGGCACAGATACGCAGTATTTT,CASSHYRDRGTDTQYF
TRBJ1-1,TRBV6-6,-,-,TGTGCCAGCAATTTGGGAGGAACATATTATGAAGCTTTCTTT,CASNLGGTYYEAFF
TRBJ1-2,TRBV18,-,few,TGTGCCAGCTCACCGTCGGACAGCTCTAACTATGGCTACACCTTC,CASSPSDSSNYGYTF
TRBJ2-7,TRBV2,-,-,TGTGCCAGCAGGGGCGGATACTACGAGCAGTACTTC,CASRGGYYEQYF
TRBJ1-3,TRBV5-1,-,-,TGCGCCAGCAGCACGCTATCACGGTCGGGCGGAAACACCATATATTTT,CASSTLSRSGGNTIYF
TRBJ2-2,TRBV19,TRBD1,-,TGTGCCAGTAGTTTAGGGACAGGGAGGACCAACGGGGAGCTGTTTTTT,CASSLGTGRTNGELFF
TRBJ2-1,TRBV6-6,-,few,TGTGCCAGCAGTTACAACCGGGATGGGAATGAGCAGTTCTTC,CASSYNRDGNEQFF
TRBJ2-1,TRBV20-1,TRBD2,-,TGCAGTGCAACCAATCTAGCGGGGGGGCGGTACAATGAGCAGTTCTTC,CSATNLAGGRYNEQFF
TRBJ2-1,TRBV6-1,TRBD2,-,TGTGCCAGCAGCCCCGGGACTAGTCAGTTCTTC,CASSPGTSQFF
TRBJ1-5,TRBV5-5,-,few,TGTGCCAGCAGCTTGTGGTCACAAAGTAATCAGCCCCAGCATTTT,CASSLWSQSNQPQHF